The 5 T cell receptor beta chains reported below all come from one sample, sequenced in a study of naive and memory T cell subsets. Both TRBC1 and TRBC2 were covered by a beta constant-region primer of two equimolar oligonucleotides. The ligated cDNA underwent four PCR rounds using SP2 and nested alpha and beta constant-region primers. TCRdb re-analysed the UMI-ligation and nested PCR reads in MiXCR, keeping a single row per CDR3 protein. The table shows 120,000 to 150,000 distinct CDR3 sequences, with about 20% occurring only once. Their cognate antigens are unknown. Study-wide results and limits: A few larger clonotypes appeared in naive repertoires, especially CD8, possibly memory cells re-expressing CD45RA.

Sequenced input: naive CD8+ T cells from blood. The receptors shown here come from a human donor in good health.

The gene calls are TRBV5-1 and TRBJ2-1; D gene unclear. The germline V gene encodes CDR1 SGHRS and CDR2 YFSETQ. Between the trimmed V and J ends, which lost 7 bases and 5 bases, there was a span of 19 bases. This CDR3 comprises 15 residues. CDR3 sequence (DNA): TGCGCCAGCGCAACAGACCCCGGTGACAACAATGAGCAGTTCTTC. This gives the protein CASATDPGDNNEQFF.

There are a few counts of this clonotype. This chain connects TRBV29-1 to TRBJ2-7; 13 bases are shared with TRBD2. With V trimmed by 4 bases and J by 2 bases, 2 bases remained unmatched. This CDR3 is built from 14 residues. The V gene's germline CDR1 is SQVTM and CDR2 ANQGSEA. The chain's CDR3 is CSVVLAGGPYEQYF. DNA for the CDR3: TGCAGCGTTGTACTAGCGGGAGGGCCCTACGAGCAGTACTTC.

This clonotype has more than one count but fewer than ten. The chain employs TRBV5-6 and TRBJ1-2; D gene unclear. This CDR3 is built from 17 residues. Between the trimmed V and J ends, which lost 0 bases and 4 bases, there was a span of 19 bases. Germline CDR1 and CDR2: SGHDT and YYEEEE. This chain's CDR3 is CASSLDPLPALGYGYTF. In DNA form, the CDR3 reads TGTGCCAGCAGCTTGGATCCTCTACCCGCCCTAGGCTATGGCTACACCTTC.

The chain employs TRBV9 and TRBJ2-7; TRBD2 matches at 14 bases. The ends lost 3 bases at V and 5 bases at J; junction bases unmatched: 1. Germline V gene lookup returns CDR1 SGDLS and CDR2 YYNGEE. The CDR3 loop spans 14 amino acids. CDR3 sequence reads: CASSAGLAGDEQYF. The CDR3 DNA is TGTGCCAGCAGCGCGGGACTAGCGGGAGACGAGCAGTACTTC. Full variable domain (missing parts from reference TRBV9 and TRBJ2-7): DSGVTQTPKHLITATGQRVTLRCSPRSGDLSVYWYQQSLDQGLQFLIQYYNGEERAKGNILERFSAQQFPDLHSELNLSSLELGDSALYFCASSAGLAGDEQYFGPGTRLTVT.

The rearrangement uses TRBV20-1 and TRBJ2-3, with D unclear. Trimming took 5 bases from V and 0 from J, leaving 12 bases between them. Looked up from germline, CDR1 is DFQATT and CDR2 is SNEGSKA (reference sequence). The CDR3 length is 14 residues. The CDR3 sequence: CSASRTHSTDTQYF. The CDR3 DNA sequence: TGCAGTGCTTCCCGGACCCATAGCACAGATACGCAGTATTTT.